This TCR beta chain was recovered during a study of shared clonotypes between healthy human individuals (dated by TCRdb to 2019 to 2021). With respect to the entire study: The cohort comprised a couple of women and a few men aged 18 to 49 years. Different laboratories and diverse techniques were used to prepare libraries and sequence TCR repertoires, to increase sequencing depth and limit assay-specific biases. For each donor, three plates each were used for CD4 naive and CD4 memory, two plates were used for CD8 naive, and one plate was used for CD8 memory. Blood TCR repertoires of about 5 healthy adults were deeply sequenced to estimate repertoire size and the extent of clonotype sharing between individuals. Per donor, leukapheresis produced somewhere between about 0.85 and 8.9 billion PBMCs.

The donors were healthy, HIV-negative adults with no recently reported acute infections or vaccinations. All donors were Caucasian adults living in Nashville, Tennessee, USA. CD4+ T cells were enriched through magnetic negative selection, after which naive cells were positively selected on CD45RA and the remaining negative fraction served as the memory subset. After blood collection by leukapheresis, PBMCs were isolated using Ficoll-Histopaque density gradient centrifugation and then cryopreserved in the vapor phase of liquid nitrogen. Analytical flow cytometry was used to check the purity and quantity of every magnetically sorted T cell population. Each sorted fraction had its genomic DNA isolated and then quantified by UV absorbance on a Nanodrop 2000c. Compared with germline, V lacks 8 bases and J lacks 6 bases; bases without a gene match: 14. The CDR3, cysteine through phenylalanine, is 15 amino acids long. Only the CDR3 DNA is retained, 45 bases long and in frame from the first base. The germline V gene specifies KGHSH as CDR1 and LQKENI as CDR2.

Study-wide findings and limitations: Rarefaction of sorted-subset datasets indicated incomplete sequencing despite the large sequencing depth. Sampling was restricted to blood, and TCR repertoires in tissue are likely to differ from TCR repertoires in blood. The small number of donors limited the genetic and exposure-history diversity represented. Clonotypes shared by all four sorted-subset donors showed higher generation probabilities than non-shared clonotypes. Pairwise subsampling indicated that sequencing depth was expected to affect the degree of clonotype sharing among donors. Larger estimated clonotype richness was generally found for naive subsets than for memory subsets. Around 5.4% of naive CD4, around 4% of naive CD8, 2.3% of memory CD4, and 0.35% to 0.5% of memory CD8 clonotypes were shared across several donors.

TCR CDR3 regions were amplified from genomic DNA by multiplex PCR using the deep immunoSEQ assay. Extracted genomic DNA from each cell subset was spread evenly across all wells of several immunoSEQ 96-well plates, with each plate serving as a replicate. Each replicate PCR for sorted subsets received about 180 ng genomic DNA, equal to tens of thousands of T cell genomes. Purified libraries were measured with a Qubit 3.0 fluorometer, size-checked on a Bioanalyzer 2100, and measured again with the KAPA Library Quantification kit. Each immunoSEQ 96-well plate was sequenced on its own single-read 150-cycle Illumina NextSeq 550 flow cell. In the source study's methods: The immunoSEQ output contained only junctional sequences without quality scores, so filtering could not match that applied to full-length reads. To assign V/J genes and CDR3, sequences were annotated using PyIR, a Python wrapper for IgBLAST v1.9, with IMGT germline references. Reads with weak V/J assignments (E-value above 1e-6), missing CDR3, stop codons, out-of-frame junctions, or ambiguous translated residues were removed. V3J clonotypes were defined as sequences sharing the same inferred V gene, J gene, and CDR3 amino acid sequence. The percentage overlap between two repertoires was calculated by dividing the number of shared unique clonotypes by the size of the smaller repertoire. Three approaches were used to assess repertoire richness: RTK rarefaction, the Chao1 estimator, and Recon v2.1 estimates of unobserved clonotypes. Generation probabilities for all TCRbeta clonotypes obtained by the gDNA method from several donors were computed using OLGA. In TCRdb, the immuneACCESS table is reduced to in-frame sequences with V and J assigned. These tables do not hold every clone; where another copy was compared, an unresolved V gene accounts for under half, and the others remain unexplained. V, J and clone size are those of that table, while D and trimming were read from the DNA. Here the sample has 400,000 to 600,000 clones; around 96% occur a single time. Around 0.067% of the sample lies in the top ten.

In the case of this clone: It lacks a known antigen. There are no base qualities to consult, and no much larger clone falls within one base.

The chain is encoded by TRBV18 joined to TRBJ2-7; 9 bases in between match TRBD1. The source is a woman under 40 in good health. The sequenced material came from naive CD4+ T cells sorted from blood. The cell subset or site label for this specimen denotes: CD45RA+ positively selected. The DNA reads TGTGCCAGCCACTCTGGACAGGGGAAAACCAGCGAGCAGTACTTC. It encodes CASHSGQGKTSEQYF.